This TCR beta chain is drawn from a study of cytomegalovirus exposure and HLA in healthy donors. Study-level information: Among the 300 to 400 donors who were genotyped, about 86% fell in the genetic ancestry cluster that is associated with self-reported Caucasian donors.

This PCR relied on a set of 60 Vbeta primers and 13 Jbeta primers. Assay: immunoSEQ multiplex PCR; the TCRdb copy retains only in-frame clones and omits some. Of roughly 200,000 clones listed, approximately 78% are singletons. Trimming cost V 8 bases and J 0 bases; bases outside gene matches: 10. The CDR3 length is 18 residues. Germline V CDR1 and CDR2: SGHAT, FQNNGV. Study-wide points: Most observed TCR sequences were rare, whereas some public TCRs were detected in many donors. Being productive about 87% or about 30% of the time was typical of most TCR beta V segments in an earlier analysis.

This clone appeared a single time. The antigen is undetermined. Source material: PBMCs. The chain links TRBV11-2 to TRBJ2-2, with TRBD2 identical over 12 bases. The sequence derives from a woman in her late teens or twenties in good health and CMV-seronegative. The CDR3 loop reads CASLWDRTSGTNTGELFF. The CDR3 DNA reads TGTGCCAGCCTCTGGGACCGGACTAGCGGGACGAACACCGGGGAGCTGTTTTTT.